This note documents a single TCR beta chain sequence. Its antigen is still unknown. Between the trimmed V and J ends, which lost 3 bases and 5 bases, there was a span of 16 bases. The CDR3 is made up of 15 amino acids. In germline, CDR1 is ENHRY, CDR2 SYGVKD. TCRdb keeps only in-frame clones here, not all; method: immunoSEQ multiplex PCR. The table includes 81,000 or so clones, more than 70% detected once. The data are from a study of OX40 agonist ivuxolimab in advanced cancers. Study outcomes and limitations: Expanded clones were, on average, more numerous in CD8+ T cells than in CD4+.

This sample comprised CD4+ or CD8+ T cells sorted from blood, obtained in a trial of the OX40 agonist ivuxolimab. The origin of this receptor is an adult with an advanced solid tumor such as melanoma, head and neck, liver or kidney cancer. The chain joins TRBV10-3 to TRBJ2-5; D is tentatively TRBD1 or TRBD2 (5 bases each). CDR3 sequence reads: CAISDMVGDGETQYF. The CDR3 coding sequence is TGTGCCATCAGTGATATGGTGGGGGACGGGGAGACCCAGTACTTC.